The sequence of this T cell receptor (beta chain) was determined in a study of neurological immune-mediated disorders. Synthesis of cDNA was accomplished via 5'RACE employing 10-nucleotide random UMIs. Every sequencing run produced over 160 million TCR-beta sequences that came from 15-18 subjects. TCRdb processed the 5' RACE reads anew with MiXCR; each CDR3 protein has one entry. Of more than 30,000 distinct CDR3 sequences in the sample, approximately 4.3% are singletons; the top ten hold 23%. There are many counts of this clonotype. Its antigen is not identified. V trimming: 1 base; J trimming: 2 bases; junction bases outside the gene matches: 2. The length of the CDR3 is 14 residues. Germline lookup yields CDR1 DFQATT and CDR2 SNEGSKA (reference sequence). The study built unsorted libraries from 2 million PBMCs kept at -80 C. Whole-study results and caveats: HTLV-1-associated myelopathy ranked highest for TCR clonal expansion and multiple sclerosis lowest, beneath healthy controls.

The sequencing sample was made of PBMCs. The TCR comes from a man younger than 35 in good health. The chain is built from TRBV20-1 and TRBJ2-1; 7 bases fit TRBD2. CDR3 amino acids: CSARGGGPYNEQFF. The CDR3 nucleotides read TGCAGTGCTAGAGGGGGGGGTCCCTACAATGAGCAGTTCTTC.